This T cell receptor beta chain stems from a study of beta chain features in type 1 diabetes. Study overall: Patients and healthy donors were similar in age, gender and cell yields. Study findings and constraints: There was a moderate but significant shortening of TCRB CDR3s in all four CD4+ subsets of Type 1 diabetes patients. Using cDNA template may skew counts toward highly expressing activated cells. The naive, central memory and Treg TCRB repertoires looked more alike in patients than they did in healthy donors.

In the case of this clone: Its cognate antigen is unknown.

Sequencing targeted expressed TCRB transcripts, as all isolated RNA had been reverse transcribed. The protocol was immunoSEQ multiplex PCR, while the TCRdb copy is restricted to in-frame clones and leaves out a portion. The sample lists 310,000 or so clones, 7% to 10% occurring once. CDR1 is GTSNPN, CDR2 SVGIG, per germline (reference sequence). V lost 2 bases and J 4 bases, leaving 17 bases between the germline ends. CDR3 length: 15 amino acids. Cell sorting via CD45RO/CCR7/CD25/CD127/CD95/CD27 was performed to obtain CD4+ naive, central memory, regulatory and stem cell-like memory cells. Input material: central memory CD4+ T cells from blood. This clonotype was obtained from a man aged 25 to 40 with type 1 diabetes. The chain joins TRBV30 to TRBJ1-1; maybe TRBD1 (5 bases). In DNA, the CDR3 is TGTGCCTGGAGTCTATGGGGTCAGGGCGCCACTGAAGCTTTCTTT. Protein sequence: CAWSLWGQGATEAFF.